Shown below are 4 T cell receptor beta chains from a single sample sequenced in a study of CXCR3-negative and CXCR3-positive naive CD8 T cells. Libraries were UMI-labeled 5' RACE TRB cDNA. TCRdb re-analyzed the 5' RACE reads; it lists each CDR3 protein once, without DNA. The sample table sets out approximately 47,000 distinct CDR3 sequences. Input material: naive CXCR3- CD8+ T cells from blood. Noted subset: CD45RO-CCR7+CD27+CD95- naive CD8+ T cells lacking CXCR3 (TNR3-). Receptor source: a human donor in good health. Some clones in this sample may be carry-over from other donors' samples.

The V and J genes are TRBV20-1 and TRBJ2-1. The CDR3 runs to 12 residues. Per the germline V gene, CDR1 is DFQATT and CDR2 is SNEGSKA (reference sequence). CDR3 sequence reads: CSARDDGNQQFF.

This chain joins TRBV20-1 and TRBJ2-3; the D call of TRBD2 rests on TCRdb alone, since no DNA is present to check it. This CDR3 has 12 amino acids. Germline CDR1 reads DFQATT; CDR2 reads SNEGSKA (reference sequence). CDR3 amino acids: CRATDSTDTQYF.

V is TRBV20-1 and J is TRBJ2-1; absent DNA, TCRdb's TRBD2 call cannot be checked. The CDR3 sequence is 16 residues long. Germline V gives CDR1 DFQATT, CDR2 SNEGSKA (reference sequence). The CDR3 reads CSARDRTSGSYNEQFF.

This CDR3 reads CASLRIGEAQYF. This chain joins TRBV12-3 or TRBV12-4 and TRBJ2-3. The CDR3 runs 12 residues.